This T cell receptor beta chain was identified in a study of blood T cell repertoires in COVID-19. Assay: immunoSEQ multiplex PCR; the TCRdb copy retains only in-frame clones and omits some. The sample has around 270,000 clones, 80% to 90% seen once. Per the germline V gene, CDR1 is SGHAT and CDR2 is FQNNGV. The length of the CDR3 is 17 residues. With V trimmed by 0 bases and J by 6 bases, 10 bases remained unmatched. The sample consisted of PBMCs or T cells enriched from blood (not recorded which). The chain uses TRBV11-2 and TRBJ2-1; TRBD1 agrees at 8 bases. The sequence was collected from a woman aged 40 to 55 who had been exposed to COVID-19. For the CDR3, the DNA is TGTGCCAGCAGCTTAGATTCTGGCAGGGGGCAGTCCAATGAGCAGTTCTTC. Protein sequence: CASSLDSGRGQSNEQFF.